The rows below give T cell receptor beta chains drawn from one sample of a study of CD8+ T cells in alopecia areata. Only in-frame clones appear in the TCRdb table, and some are missing; sequencing was by immunoSEQ multiplex PCR. The sample lists fewer than 150,000 clones; 75% to 85% were seen once. Sample: CD8+ T cells sorted from blood, taken at week 4, from a patient treated with tofacitinib. These receptors were collected from a human donor with alopecia areata. Each CDR3 is given with its conserved first and last residue. The order of the fields is clone size, J gene, V gene, D gene, CDR3 protein, CDR3 DNA. The D gene is left open where the match is weak. Expanded clones get a size class; other rows say once, few or many, or leave the size out.

clone size: once; J gene: TRBJ2-5; V gene: TRBV30; D gene: -; CDR3 protein: CAWSELLPQETQYF; CDR3 DNA: TGTGCCTGGAGTGAGCTGTTACCGCAAGAGACCCAGTACTTC
clone size: -; J gene: TRBJ2-1; V gene: TRBV4-1; D gene: TRBD2; CDR3 protein: CASRVAGGSYNEQFF; CDR3 DNA: TGTGCCAGCAGAGTAGCGGGGGGTTCCTACAATGAGCAGTTCTTC
clone size: -; J gene: TRBJ2-3; V gene: TRBV6-5; D gene: TRBD2; CDR3 protein: CASSKSAAGGDTQYF; CDR3 DNA: TGTGCCAGCAGTAAGAGCGCGGCGGGAGGAGATACGCAGTATTTT
clone size: -; J gene: TRBJ2-7; V gene: TRBV7-6; D gene: -; CDR3 protein: CASSPTGIDEQYF; CDR3 DNA: TGTGCCAGCAGCCCTACAGGGATCGACGAGCAGTACTTC
clone size: -; J gene: TRBJ1-6; V gene: TRBV5-6; D gene: -; CDR3 protein: CASSPDWESNSPLHF; CDR3 DNA: TGTGCCAGCAGCCCCGATTGGGAGAGCAATTCACCCCTCCACTTT
clone size: -; J gene: TRBJ2-1; V gene: TRBV6-5; D gene: TRBD2; CDR3 protein: CASRLGTTSYNEQFF; CDR3 DNA: TGTGCCAGCAGACTCGGGACTACGTCCTACAATGAGCAGTTCTTC
clone size: -; J gene: TRBJ2-7; V gene: TRBV7-9; D gene: -; CDR3 protein: CASSGGTGLEQYF; CDR3 DNA: TGTGCCAGCAGCGGCGGGACTGGGCTGGAGCAGTACTTC
clone size: -; J gene: TRBJ1-6; V gene: TRBV7-8; D gene: -; CDR3 protein: CASSPTTAGSSPLHF; CDR3 DNA: TGTGCCAGCAGCCCAACGACGGCAGGCAGTTCACCCCTCCACTTT
clone size: -; J gene: TRBJ2-7; V gene: TRBV5-1; D gene: -; CDR3 protein: CASSWSTGYEQYF; CDR3 DNA: TGCGCCAGCAGCTGGTCGACAGGCTACGAGCAGTACTTC
clone size: -; J gene: TRBJ2-3; V gene: TRBV7-8; D gene: TRBD1; CDR3 protein: CASSFPGQGVIVNTDTQYF; CDR3 DNA: TGTGCCAGCAGCTTTCCGGGACAGGGGGTGATAGTAAACACAGATACGCAGTATTTT
clone size: -; J gene: TRBJ1-1; V gene: TRBV7-9; D gene: TRBD1; CDR3 protein: CASSPGTGGIIRAAFF; CDR3 DNA: TGTGCCAGCAGCCCAGGGACAGGGGGCATCATTCGGGCGGCTTTCTTT
clone size: few; J gene: TRBJ1-2; V gene: TRBV10-2; D gene: -; CDR3 protein: CASRGYRNGYTF; CDR3 DNA: TGCGCCAGCCGGGGGTATAGGAATGGCTACACCTTC
clone size: -; J gene: TRBJ2-7; V gene: TRBV7-9; D gene: -; CDR3 protein: CASSQGAGFEQYF; CDR3 DNA: TGTGCCAGCAGCCAAGGGGCGGGGTTCGAGCAGTACTTC
clone size: -; J gene: TRBJ2-5; V gene: TRBV2; D gene: -; CDR3 protein: CASRRWAGFQETQYF; CDR3 DNA: TGTGCCAGCAGAAGATGGGCAGGATTTCAAGAGACCCAGTACTTC
clone size: -; J gene: TRBJ2-3; V gene: TRBV7-6; D gene: -; CDR3 protein: CASSLEGGDPNTDTQYF; CDR3 DNA: TGTGCCAGCAGCTTAGAGGGGGGGGACCCAAACACAGATACGCAGTATTTT
clone size: -; J gene: TRBJ1-1; V gene: TRBV7-8; D gene: -; CDR3 protein: CASSLRDALGNTEAFF; CDR3 DNA: TGTGCCAGCAGCCTCCGGGACGCTCTAGGGAACACTGAAGCTTTCTTT
clone size: -; J gene: TRBJ1-6; V gene: TRBV21-1; D gene: -; CDR3 protein: CASRGTNSPLHF; CDR3 DNA: TGTGCCAGCAGGGGCACTAATTCACCCCTCCACTTT
clone size: -; J gene: TRBJ2-1; V gene: TRBV27; D gene: -; CDR3 protein: CASSLSRVGNEQFF; CDR3 DNA: TGTGCCAGCAGTTTATCGAGAGTTGGAAATGAGCAGTTCTTC
clone size: -; J gene: TRBJ2-7; V gene: TRBV30; D gene: TRBD1; CDR3 protein: CAWGPGQGFYEQYF; CDR3 DNA: TGTGCCTGGGGACCGGGACAGGGTTTCTACGAGCAGTACTTC
clone size: -; J gene: TRBJ2-1; V gene: TRBV4-3; D gene: TRBD2; CDR3 protein: CASSQDPLAEYNEQFF; CDR3 DNA: TGCGCCAGCAGCCAAGATCCCCTAGCGGAGTACAATGAGCAGTTCTTC
clone size: few; J gene: TRBJ2-5; V gene: TRBV7-9; D gene: TRBD2; CDR3 protein: CASSPPGLAWTLRETQYF; CDR3 DNA: TGTGCCAGCAGCCCCCCCGGACTAGCGTGGACACTGCGGGAGACCCAGTACTTC
clone size: -; J gene: TRBJ1-5; V gene: TRBV6-6; D gene: TRBD1; CDR3 protein: CASSSWDRSSNQPQHF; CDR3 DNA: TGTGCCAGCAGTTCATGGGACAGGTCAAGCAATCAGCCCCAGCATTTT
clone size: -; J gene: TRBJ2-7; V gene: TRBV6-5; D gene: -; CDR3 protein: CASSYQDRTYEQYF; CDR3 DNA: TGTGCCAGCAGTTACCAGGACAGAACCTACGAGCAGTACTTC
clone size: -; J gene: TRBJ1-3; V gene: TRBV27; D gene: -; CDR3 protein: CASSFGISSGNTIYF; CDR3 DNA: TGTGCCAGCAGTTTTGGGATCTCGTCTGGAAACACCATATATTTT
clone size: -; J gene: TRBJ2-1; V gene: TRBV5-1; D gene: -; CDR3 protein: CASSFKIEVDEQFF; CDR3 DNA: TGCGCCAGCAGCTTTAAGATCGAGGTGGATGAGCAGTTCTTC
clone size: -; J gene: TRBJ2-5; V gene: TRBV7-2; D gene: -; CDR3 protein: CASSQLAIEGETQYF; CDR3 DNA: TGTGCCAGCAGTCAGCTAGCAATAGAGGGAGAGACCCAGTACTTC
clone size: -; J gene: TRBJ2-7; V gene: TRBV5-4; D gene: -; CDR3 protein: CASSLGGGAVSSYEQYF; CDR3 DNA: TGTGCCAGCAGCTTGGGGGGTGGAGCGGTAAGCTCCTACGAGCAGTACTTC
clone size: -; J gene: TRBJ2-4; V gene: TRBV6-6; D gene: -; CDR3 protein: CASSRVSGVAKNIQYF; CDR3 DNA: TGTGCCAGCAGTCGCGTCTCCGGAGTAGCCAAAAACATTCAGTACTTC
clone size: -; J gene: TRBJ2-3; V gene: TRBV7-9; D gene: -; CDR3 protein: CASSPKYTTPTDTQYF; CDR3 DNA: TGTGCCAGCAGCCCGAAGTACACTACCCCCACAGATACGCAGTATTTT
clone size: once; J gene: TRBJ2-3; V gene: TRBV27; D gene: TRBD2; CDR3 protein: CASSLIAGGLTDTQYF; CDR3 DNA: TGTGCCAGCAGTTTAATCGCGGGGGGCCTCACAGATACGCAGTATTTT
clone size: -; J gene: TRBJ2-4; V gene: TRBV11-1; D gene: -; CDR3 protein: CASSLPRDTLAKNIQYF; CDR3 DNA: TGTGCCAGCAGCTTACCTCGGGACACCTTAGCCAAAAACATTCAGTACTTC
clone size: -; J gene: TRBJ2-1; V gene: TRBV15; D gene: TRBD2; CDR3 protein: CATSPAGGFNNEQFF; CDR3 DNA: TGTGCCACCAGTCCAGCGGGGGGTTTCAACAATGAGCAGTTCTTC
clone size: -; J gene: TRBJ2-7; V gene: TRBV7-9; D gene: -; CDR3 protein: CASSQKGAGPDEQYF; CDR3 DNA: TGTGCCAGCAGCCAGAAAGGGGCGGGTCCAGACGAGCAGTACTTC
clone size: -; J gene: TRBJ2-7; V gene: TRBV5-6; D gene: -; CDR3 protein: CASSQVDSSYEQYF; CDR3 DNA: TGTGCCAGCAGTCAGGTGGACTCTTCCTACGAGCAGTACTTC
clone size: few; J gene: TRBJ2-3; V gene: TRBV29-1; D gene: -; CDR3 protein: CSVEVGGSDTQYF; CDR3 DNA: TGCAGCGTTGAAGTGGGGGGATCAGATACGCAGTATTTT
clone size: once; J gene: TRBJ2-7; V gene: TRBV19; D gene: TRBD1; CDR3 protein: CASSPRQGAYEQYF; CDR3 DNA: TGTGCCAGTAGTCCACGACAGGGAGCCTACGAGCAGTACTTC
clone size: -; J gene: TRBJ2-1; V gene: TRBV7-2; D gene: -; CDR3 protein: CASSLARRLGGGNEQFF; CDR3 DNA: TGTGCCAGCAGCTTAGCGCGGCGATTAGGAGGTGGCAATGAGCAGTTCTTC
clone size: -; J gene: TRBJ2-3; V gene: TRBV7-2; D gene: TRBD1; CDR3 protein: CASSLFYRDRGHADTQYF; CDR3 DNA: TGTGCCAGCAGCTTATTCTACCGGGACAGGGGGCATGCAGATACGCAGTATTTT
clone size: -; J gene: TRBJ2-5; V gene: TRBV19; D gene: -; CDR3 protein: CASSPGTRQETQYF; CDR3 DNA: TGTGCCAGTAGTCCCGGGACTCGGCAAGAGACCCAGTACTTC
clone size: -; J gene: TRBJ2-1; V gene: TRBV5-1; D gene: TRBD2; CDR3 protein: CASSLGALAGGNEQFF; CDR3 DNA: TGCGCCAGCAGCTTAGGGGCCCTAGCGGGGGGCAATGAGCAGTTCTTC
clone size: -; J gene: TRBJ2-3; V gene: TRBV7-9; D gene: -; CDR3 protein: CANEKVDGTDTQYF; CDR3 DNA: TGTGCCAACGAGAAGGTAGACGGCACAGATACGCAGTATTTT
clone size: -; J gene: TRBJ1-1; V gene: TRBV7-2; D gene: -; CDR3 protein: CASSLVTAPQAFF; CDR3 DNA: TGTGCCAGCAGCTTAGTGACAGCCCCCCAAGCTTTCTTT
clone size: -; J gene: TRBJ2-1; V gene: TRBV2; D gene: -; CDR3 protein: CASSEVGRANEQFF; CDR3 DNA: TGTGCCAGCAGTGAGGTCGGCAGGGCGAATGAGCAGTTCTTC
clone size: -; J gene: TRBJ2-2; V gene: TRBV4-2; D gene: -; CDR3 protein: CASSQEEVTGELFF; CDR3 DNA: TGTGCCAGCAGCCAAGAGGAAGTGACCGGGGAGCTGTTTTTT
clone size: once; J gene: TRBJ2-3; V gene: TRBV6-5; D gene: -; CDR3 protein: CASSPLEGTDTQYF; CDR3 DNA: TGTGCCAGCAGCCCGCTGGAGGGCACAGATACGCAGTATTTT
clone size: -; J gene: TRBJ2-7; V gene: TRBV11-2; D gene: -; CDR3 protein: CASSLVPYEQYF; CDR3 DNA: TGTGCCAGCAGCTTAGTTCCCTACGAGCAGTACTTC
clone size: -; J gene: TRBJ2-3; V gene: TRBV29-1; D gene: -; CDR3 protein: CSVEELARSTDTQYF; CDR3 DNA: TGCAGCGTTGAAGAATTAGCGCGGAGCACAGATACGCAGTATTTT
clone size: -; J gene: TRBJ2-3; V gene: TRBV4-1; D gene: TRBD2; CDR3 protein: CASSLASGGEDTQYF; CDR3 DNA: TGCGCCAGCAGCCTGGCTAGCGGGGGTGAGGATACGCAGTATTTT
clone size: -; J gene: TRBJ2-1; V gene: TRBV19; D gene: TRBD1; CDR3 protein: CASSKNRGLRNEQFF; CDR3 DNA: TGTGCCAGTAGTAAGAACAGGGGGCTGAGGAATGAGCAGTTCTTC
clone size: once; J gene: TRBJ2-3; V gene: TRBV5-6; D gene: TRBD2; CDR3 protein: CASSIAGELTDTQYF; CDR3 DNA: TGTGCCAGCAGCATAGCGGGGGAACTCACAGATACGCAGTATTTT
clone size: few; J gene: TRBJ2-7; V gene: TRBV5-4; D gene: TRBD1; CDR3 protein: CASSLLDRGLSYEQYF; CDR3 DNA: TGTGCCAGCAGCTTGTTAGACAGGGGATTATCCTACGAGCAGTACTTC
clone size: -; J gene: TRBJ2-7; V gene: TRBV4-3; D gene: TRBD1; CDR3 protein: CASSQDGGRGFNEQYF; CDR3 DNA: TGCGCCAGCAGCCAAGATGGGGGCAGGGGGTTTAACGAGCAGTACTTC
clone size: -; J gene: TRBJ2-3; V gene: TRBV6-5; D gene: -; CDR3 protein: CASSFTGGGTDTQYF; CDR3 DNA: TGTGCCAGCAGCTTTACAGGGGGGGGCACAGATACGCAGTATTTT